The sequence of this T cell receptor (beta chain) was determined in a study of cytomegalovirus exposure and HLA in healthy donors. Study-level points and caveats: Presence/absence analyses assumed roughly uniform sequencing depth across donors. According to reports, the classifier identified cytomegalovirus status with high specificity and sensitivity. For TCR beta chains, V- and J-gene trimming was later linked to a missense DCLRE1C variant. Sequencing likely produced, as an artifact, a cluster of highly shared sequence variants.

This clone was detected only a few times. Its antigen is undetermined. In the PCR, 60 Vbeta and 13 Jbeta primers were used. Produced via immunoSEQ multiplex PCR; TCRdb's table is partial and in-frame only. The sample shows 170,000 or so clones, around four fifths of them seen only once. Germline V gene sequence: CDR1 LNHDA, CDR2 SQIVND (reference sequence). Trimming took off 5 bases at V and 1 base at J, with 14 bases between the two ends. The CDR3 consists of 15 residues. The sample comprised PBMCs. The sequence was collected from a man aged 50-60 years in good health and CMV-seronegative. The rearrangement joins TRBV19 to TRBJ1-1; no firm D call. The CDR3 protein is CASSRPPVGNTEAFF. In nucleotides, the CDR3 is TGTGCCAGTAGTCGTCCGCCGGTCGGGAACACTGAAGCTTTCTTT.